These T cell receptor beta chains were read from a single sample in a study of blood T cells in healthy people across ages. TCRdb passed the 5' RACE reads through MiXCR, listing each CDR3 protein once. Among roughly 1,300,000 distinct CDR3 sequences listed, approximately 59% were seen once. The sequencing sample was made of blood. All receptors come from a young man in good health. Each CDR3 is given with its conserved first and last residue. The D gene is left open where the match is weak. Not every row has a clone size; where given, it reads once, few, many or a size class.

v_call: TRBV5-6
j_call: TRBJ2-1
clone_size: once
cdr3_length: 13
d_call: -
cdr3_nt: TGTGCCAGCGCTGTAAGCCCTTACAATGAGCAGTTCTTC
cdr3_aa: CASAVSPYNEQFF

v_call: TRBV6-2/TRBV6-3
j_call: TRBJ2-7
clone_size: -
cdr3_length: 15
d_call: -
cdr3_nt: TGTGCCAGCAGTTACGGTGGGGGGATCTCCTACGAGCAGTACTTC
cdr3_aa: CASSYGGGISYEQYF

v_call: TRBV29-1
j_call: TRBJ2-3
clone_size: few
cdr3_length: 11
d_call: -
cdr3_nt: TGCAGCGGAGAGTTCCAGGATACGCAGTATTTT
cdr3_aa: CSGEFQDTQYF

v_call: TRBV7-9
j_call: TRBJ1-2
clone_size: -
cdr3_length: 15
d_call: TRBD1
cdr3_nt: TGTGCCAGCAGCTTAGTTAACAGGGGGCAGAATGGCTACACCTTC
cdr3_aa: CASSLVNRGQNGYTF

v_call: TRBV4-2
j_call: TRBJ2-6
clone_size: -
cdr3_length: 18
d_call: -
cdr3_nt: TGTGCCAGCAGCCAATCCCCATCGGAGGGGTATGGGGCCAACGTCCTGACTTTC
cdr3_aa: CASSQSPSEGYGANVLTF

v_call: TRBV12-3/TRBV12-4
j_call: TRBJ2-3
clone_size: -
cdr3_length: 14
d_call: -
cdr3_nt: TGTGCCAGCAGTGATGACGGGTTCACAGATACGCAGTATTTT
cdr3_aa: CASSDDGFTDTQYF

v_call: TRBV20-1
j_call: TRBJ2-7
clone_size: -
cdr3_length: 15
d_call: TRBD2
cdr3_nt: TGCAGTGCTCCCCGTGGGCTAGCGGGATTCTACGAGCAGTACTTC
cdr3_aa: CSAPRGLAGFYEQYF

v_call: TRBV12-3/TRBV12-4
j_call: TRBJ2-6
clone_size: -
cdr3_length: 19
d_call: -
cdr3_nt: TGTGCCAGCCTATCCACTCCCTACCCGGAGGGGTCGGGGGCCAACGTCCTGACTTTC
cdr3_aa: CASLSTPYPEGSGANVLTF

v_call: TRBV6-4
j_call: TRBJ1-1
clone_size: -
cdr3_length: 13
d_call: -
cdr3_nt: TGTGCCTCCCAGGCGGATTTCGGTGCTGAAGCTTTCTTT
cdr3_aa: CASQADFGAEAFF

v_call: TRBV9
j_call: TRBJ1-1
clone_size: -
cdr3_length: 15
d_call: TRBD1
cdr3_nt: TGTGCCAGCAGCGCGACAGGGACGCTGAACACTGAAGCTTTCTTT
cdr3_aa: CASSATGTLNTEAFF

v_call: TRBV6-5
j_call: TRBJ2-1
clone_size: few
cdr3_length: 15
d_call: -
cdr3_nt: TGTGCCAGCAGTCTGGGAAGTAGCCTAGGCAATGAGCAGTTCTTC
cdr3_aa: CASSLGSSLGNEQFF

v_call: TRBV29-1
j_call: TRBJ1-2
clone_size: few
cdr3_length: 11
d_call: -
cdr3_nt: TGCAGCGTGGGTTCCGGTGGAGGCTACACCTTC
cdr3_aa: CSVGSGGGYTF

v_call: TRBV4-3
j_call: TRBJ2-7
clone_size: -
cdr3_length: 13
d_call: -
cdr3_nt: TGCGCCAGCAGCCAAGGTCTCAACTACGAGCAGTACTTC
cdr3_aa: CASSQGLNYEQYF

v_call: TRBV29-1
j_call: TRBJ2-7
clone_size: few
cdr3_length: 14
d_call: -
cdr3_nt: TGCAGCGTTGAACACCCAGGGGCAGTCTACGAGCAGTACTTC
cdr3_aa: CSVEHPGAVYEQYF

v_call: TRBV4-1
j_call: TRBJ1-5
clone_size: few
cdr3_length: 17
d_call: -
cdr3_nt: TGCGCCAGCAGCCAAGATCCCTATGGGGATAGCAATCAGCCCCAGCATTTT
cdr3_aa: CASSQDPYGDSNQPQHF

v_call: TRBV3-1
j_call: TRBJ2-1
clone_size: -
cdr3_length: 17
d_call: -
cdr3_nt: TGTGCCAGCAGCCAGAGTGGAGGCGAGTTACACTACAATGAGCAGTTCTTC
cdr3_aa: CASSQSGGELHYNEQFF

v_call: TRBV21-1
j_call: TRBJ1-2
clone_size: -
cdr3_length: 16
d_call: -
cdr3_nt: TGTGCCAGCAGCAAAGAGGGCCTAGGGACGCAACATGGCTACACCTTC
cdr3_aa: CASSKEGLGTQHGYTF

v_call: TRBV5-1
j_call: TRBJ1-1
clone_size: -
cdr3_length: 15
d_call: -
cdr3_nt: TGCGCCAGCAGCTTGGCCGCGACCGGGGGGACTGAAGCTTTCTTT
cdr3_aa: CASSLAATGGTEAFF

v_call: TRBV20-1
j_call: TRBJ2-3
clone_size: -
cdr3_length: 13
d_call: -
cdr3_nt: TGCAGTGCTGACTCAACTAGCACAGATACGCAGTATTTT
cdr3_aa: CSADSTSTDTQYF

v_call: TRBV10-2
j_call: TRBJ2-6
clone_size: -
cdr3_length: 16
d_call: TRBD2
cdr3_nt: TGCGCCAGCAGTGAGTCGGGGAGGGCTGGGGCCAACGTCCTGACTTTC
cdr3_aa: CASSESGRAGANVLTF

v_call: TRBV6-5
j_call: TRBJ2-7
clone_size: -
cdr3_length: 14
d_call: -
cdr3_nt: TGTGCCAGCAGTCGACAAATCCCTCTTGGCGAGCAGTACTTC
cdr3_aa: CASSRQIPLGEQYF

v_call: TRBV20-1
j_call: TRBJ2-1
clone_size: -
cdr3_length: 14
d_call: TRBD2
cdr3_nt: TGCAGTGCTTTTCAGCGGGAGGGCCTGAGTGAGCAGTTCTTC
cdr3_aa: CSAFQREGLSEQFF

v_call: TRBV20-1
j_call: TRBJ1-4
clone_size: -
cdr3_length: 14
d_call: TRBD1
cdr3_nt: TGCAGTGCTAGAGAAGGGACAGGGAAACAAAAACTGTTTTTT
cdr3_aa: CSAREGTGKQKLFF

v_call: TRBV18
j_call: TRBJ2-6
clone_size: -
cdr3_length: 17
d_call: -
cdr3_nt: TGTGCCAGCTCTGGGGCAGGAAGGAATTCTGGGGCCAACGTCCTGACTTTC
cdr3_aa: CASSGAGRNSGANVLTF

v_call: TRBV12-3/TRBV12-4
j_call: TRBJ2-5
clone_size: -
cdr3_length: 13
d_call: TRBD2
cdr3_nt: TGTGCCAGCGCATTAGCGGGTTTAGAGACCCAGTACTTC
cdr3_aa: CASALAGLETQYF

v_call: TRBV28
j_call: TRBJ2-7
clone_size: few
cdr3_length: 16
d_call: TRBD2
cdr3_nt: TGTGCCAGCAGTTTCGGGACTAGCGGGATCTCCTACGAGCAGTACTTC
cdr3_aa: CASSFGTSGISYEQYF

v_call: TRBV10-3
j_call: TRBJ2-5
clone_size: -
cdr3_length: 13
d_call: -
cdr3_nt: TGTGCCATCCGGGATCCAGAGAAGGAGACCCAGTACTTC
cdr3_aa: CAIRDPEKETQYF

v_call: TRBV20-1
j_call: TRBJ1-2
clone_size: -
cdr3_length: 12
d_call: -
cdr3_nt: TGCAGTGCTAGGGCAGGGACTTCAGTCTACACCTTC
cdr3_aa: CSARAGTSVYTF